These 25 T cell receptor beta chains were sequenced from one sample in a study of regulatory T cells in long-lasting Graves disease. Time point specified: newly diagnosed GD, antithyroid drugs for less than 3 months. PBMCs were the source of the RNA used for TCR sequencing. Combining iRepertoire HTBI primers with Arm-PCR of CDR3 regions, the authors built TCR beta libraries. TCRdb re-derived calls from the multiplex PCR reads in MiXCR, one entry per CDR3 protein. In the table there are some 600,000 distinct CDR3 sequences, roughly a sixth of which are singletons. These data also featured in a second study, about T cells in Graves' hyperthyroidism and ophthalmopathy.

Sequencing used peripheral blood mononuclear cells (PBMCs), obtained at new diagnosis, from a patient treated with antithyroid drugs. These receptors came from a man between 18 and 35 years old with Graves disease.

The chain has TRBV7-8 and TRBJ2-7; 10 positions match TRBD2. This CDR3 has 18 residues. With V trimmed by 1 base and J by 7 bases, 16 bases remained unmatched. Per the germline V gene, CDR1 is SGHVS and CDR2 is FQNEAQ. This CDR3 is CASSLVPRTSGASSEQYF. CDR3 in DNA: TGTGCCAGCAGCTTAGTCCCTAGGACTAGCGGAGCGTCGTCGGAGCAGTACTTC.

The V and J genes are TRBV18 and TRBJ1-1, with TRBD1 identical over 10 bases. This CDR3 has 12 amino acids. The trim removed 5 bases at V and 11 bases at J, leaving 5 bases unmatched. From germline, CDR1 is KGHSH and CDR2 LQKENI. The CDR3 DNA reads TGTGCCAGCTCAGCCGGGACAGGGGAGGCTTTCTTT. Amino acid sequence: CASSAGTGEAFF.

DNA for the CDR3: TGTGCCAGCAGCTTAGGTTCCAGGGGGCTTAGCACCGGGGAGCTGTTTTTT. As protein: CASSLGSRGLSTGELFF. This chain links TRBV11-2 with TRBJ2-2; 8 bases map to TRBD1. Trimming took 1 base from V and 4 from J; bases not matched to a gene: 8. Germline values: CDR1 SGHAT, CDR2 FQNNGV. The CDR3 has 17 residues.

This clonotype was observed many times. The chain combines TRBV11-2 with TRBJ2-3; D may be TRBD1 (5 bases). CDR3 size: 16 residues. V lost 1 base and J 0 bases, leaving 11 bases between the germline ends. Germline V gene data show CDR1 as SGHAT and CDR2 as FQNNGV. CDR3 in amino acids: CASSLGQDISTDTQYF. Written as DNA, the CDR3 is TGTGCCAGCAGCTTAGGGCAGGACATTAGCACAGATACGCAGTATTTT.

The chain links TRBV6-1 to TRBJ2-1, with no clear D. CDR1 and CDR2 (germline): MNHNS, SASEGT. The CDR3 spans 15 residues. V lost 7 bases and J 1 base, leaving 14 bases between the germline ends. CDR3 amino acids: CASTPLSRSYNEQFF. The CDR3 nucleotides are TGTGCCAGCACCCCACTAAGTCGGTCCTACAATGAGCAGTTCTTC.

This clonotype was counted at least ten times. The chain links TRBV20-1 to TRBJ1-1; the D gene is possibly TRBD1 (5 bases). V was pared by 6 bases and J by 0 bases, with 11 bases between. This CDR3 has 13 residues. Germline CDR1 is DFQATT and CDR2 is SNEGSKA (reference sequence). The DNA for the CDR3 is TGCAGTGCCGGGGGGGGACTGAACACTGAAGCTTTCTTT. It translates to CSAGGGLNTEAFF.

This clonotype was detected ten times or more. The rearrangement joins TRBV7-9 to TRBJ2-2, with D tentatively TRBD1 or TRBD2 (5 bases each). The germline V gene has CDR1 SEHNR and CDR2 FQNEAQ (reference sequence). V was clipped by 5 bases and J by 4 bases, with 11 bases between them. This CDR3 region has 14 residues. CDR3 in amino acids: CASSPGPSTGELFF. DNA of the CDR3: TGTGCCAGCAGCCCGGGACCCTCCACCGGGGAGCTGTTTTTT.

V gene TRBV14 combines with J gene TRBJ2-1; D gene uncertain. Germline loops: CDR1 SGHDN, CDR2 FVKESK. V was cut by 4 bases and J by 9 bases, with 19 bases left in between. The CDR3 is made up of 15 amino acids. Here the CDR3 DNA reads TGTGCCAGCAGCCCACTAAGGGCCTCCCTCGGTGAGCAGTTCTTC. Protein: CASSPLRASLGEQFF.

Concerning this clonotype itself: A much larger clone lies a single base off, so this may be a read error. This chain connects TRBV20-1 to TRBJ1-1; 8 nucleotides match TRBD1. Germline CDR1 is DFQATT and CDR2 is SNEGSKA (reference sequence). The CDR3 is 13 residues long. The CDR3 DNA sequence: TGCGGTGCTAGGGGACAGGCGAACACTGAAGCTTTCTTT. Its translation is CGARGQANTEAFF.

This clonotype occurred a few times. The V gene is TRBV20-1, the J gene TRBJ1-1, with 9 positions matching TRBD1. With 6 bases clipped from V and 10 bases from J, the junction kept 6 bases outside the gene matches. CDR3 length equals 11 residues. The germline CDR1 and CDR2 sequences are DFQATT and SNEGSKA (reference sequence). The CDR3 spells CSAKGQGRAFF. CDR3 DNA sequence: TGCAGTGCCAAGGGACAGGGAAGAGCTTTCTTT.

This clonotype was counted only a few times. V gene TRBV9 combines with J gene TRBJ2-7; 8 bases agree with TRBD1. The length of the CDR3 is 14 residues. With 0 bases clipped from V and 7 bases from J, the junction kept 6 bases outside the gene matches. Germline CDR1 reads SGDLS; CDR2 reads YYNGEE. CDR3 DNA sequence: TGTGCCAGCAGCGTAGGAGAGGACAGGGTGGAGCAGTACTTC. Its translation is CASSVGEDRVEQYF.

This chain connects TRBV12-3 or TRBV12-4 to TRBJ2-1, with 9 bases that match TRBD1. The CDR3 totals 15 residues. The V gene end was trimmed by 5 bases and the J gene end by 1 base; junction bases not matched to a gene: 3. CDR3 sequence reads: CASSVGQGSYNEQFF. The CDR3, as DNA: TGTGCCAGCAGTGTGGGACAGGGTTCCTACAATGAGCAGTTCTTC.

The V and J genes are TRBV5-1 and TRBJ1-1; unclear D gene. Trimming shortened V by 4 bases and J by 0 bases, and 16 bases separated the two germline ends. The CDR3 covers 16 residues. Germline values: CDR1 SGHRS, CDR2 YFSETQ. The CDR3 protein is CASSVEPLGMNTEAFF. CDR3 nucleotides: TGCGCCAGCAGCGTCGAACCCTTAGGCATGAACACTGAAGCTTTCTTT.

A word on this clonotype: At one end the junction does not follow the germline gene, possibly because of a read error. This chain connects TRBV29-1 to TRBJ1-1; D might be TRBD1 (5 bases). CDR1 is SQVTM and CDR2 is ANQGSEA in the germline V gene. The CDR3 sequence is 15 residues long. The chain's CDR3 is CSGEEGTYEGTEAFF. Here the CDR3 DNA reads TGCAGCGGTGAAGAAGGGACCTACGAGGGTACTGAAGCTTTCTTT.

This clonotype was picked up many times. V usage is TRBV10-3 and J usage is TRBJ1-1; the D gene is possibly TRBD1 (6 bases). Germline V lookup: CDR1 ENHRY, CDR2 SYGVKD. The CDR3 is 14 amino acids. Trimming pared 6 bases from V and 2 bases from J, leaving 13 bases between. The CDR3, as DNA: TGTGCCATCAGGAAGGACAGTCTAAACACTGAAGCTTTCTTT. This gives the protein CAIRKDSLNTEAFF.

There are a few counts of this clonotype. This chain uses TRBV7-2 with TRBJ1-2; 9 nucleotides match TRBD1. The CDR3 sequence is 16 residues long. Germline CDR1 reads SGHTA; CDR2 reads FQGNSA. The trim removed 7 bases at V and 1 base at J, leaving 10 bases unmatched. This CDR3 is CASNPGQGALNYGYTF. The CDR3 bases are TGTGCCAGCAATCCGGGACAGGGAGCCCTTAACTATGGCTACACCTTC.

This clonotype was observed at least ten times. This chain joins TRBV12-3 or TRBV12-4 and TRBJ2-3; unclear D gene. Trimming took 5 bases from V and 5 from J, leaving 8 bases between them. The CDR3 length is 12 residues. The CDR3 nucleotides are TGTGCCAGCAGTCCCGAGGTAGATACGCAGTATTTT. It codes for CASSPEVDTQYF.

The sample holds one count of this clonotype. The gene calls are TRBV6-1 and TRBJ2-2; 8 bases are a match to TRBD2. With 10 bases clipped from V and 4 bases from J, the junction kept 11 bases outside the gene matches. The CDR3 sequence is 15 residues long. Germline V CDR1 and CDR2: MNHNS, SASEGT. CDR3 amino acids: CATATGGLGTGELFF. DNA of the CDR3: TGTGCCACCGCCACGGGGGGGCTGGGCACCGGGGAGCTGTTTTTT.

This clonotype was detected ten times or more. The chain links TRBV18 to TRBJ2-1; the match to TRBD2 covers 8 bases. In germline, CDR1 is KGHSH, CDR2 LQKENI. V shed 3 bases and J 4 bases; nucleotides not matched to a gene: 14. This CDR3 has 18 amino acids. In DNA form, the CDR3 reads TGTGCCAGCTCACCCTTTTTCGCCGGGACTAGTCCGTACAATGAGCAGTTCTTC. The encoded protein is CASSPFFAGTSPYNEQFF.

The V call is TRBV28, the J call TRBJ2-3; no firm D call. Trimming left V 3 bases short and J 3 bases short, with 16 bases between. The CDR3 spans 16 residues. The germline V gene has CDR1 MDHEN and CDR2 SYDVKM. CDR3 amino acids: CASSFRRVGGTDTQYF. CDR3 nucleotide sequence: TGTGCCAGCAGTTTTCGACGGGTGGGTGGGACAGATACGCAGTATTTT.

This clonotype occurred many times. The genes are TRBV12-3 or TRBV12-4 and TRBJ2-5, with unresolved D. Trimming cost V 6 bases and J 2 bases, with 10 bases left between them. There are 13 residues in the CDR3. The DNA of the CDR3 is TGTGCCAGCAGACGACTGATACAAGAGACCCAGTACTTC. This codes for CASRRLIQETQYF.

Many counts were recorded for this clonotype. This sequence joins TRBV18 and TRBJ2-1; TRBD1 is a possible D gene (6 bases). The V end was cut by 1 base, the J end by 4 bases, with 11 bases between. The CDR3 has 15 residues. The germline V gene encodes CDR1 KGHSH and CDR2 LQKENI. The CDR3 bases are TGTGCCAGCTCACCACGGCAGGGGACATACAATGAGCAGTTCTTC. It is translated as CASSPRQGTYNEQFF.

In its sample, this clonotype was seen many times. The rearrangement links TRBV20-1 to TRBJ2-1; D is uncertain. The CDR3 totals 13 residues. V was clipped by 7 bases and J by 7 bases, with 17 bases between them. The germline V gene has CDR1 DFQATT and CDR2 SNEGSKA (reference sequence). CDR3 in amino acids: CSVPPWGKNEQFF. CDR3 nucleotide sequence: TGCAGTGTTCCCCCATGGGGTAAAAATGAGCAGTTCTTC.

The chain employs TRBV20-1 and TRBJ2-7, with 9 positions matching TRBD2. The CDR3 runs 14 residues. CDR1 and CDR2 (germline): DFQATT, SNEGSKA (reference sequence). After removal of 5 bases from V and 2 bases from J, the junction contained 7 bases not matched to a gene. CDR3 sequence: CSAEVREGPYEQYF. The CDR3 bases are TGCAGTGCTGAGGTGCGGGAGGGCCCCTACGAGCAGTACTTC.

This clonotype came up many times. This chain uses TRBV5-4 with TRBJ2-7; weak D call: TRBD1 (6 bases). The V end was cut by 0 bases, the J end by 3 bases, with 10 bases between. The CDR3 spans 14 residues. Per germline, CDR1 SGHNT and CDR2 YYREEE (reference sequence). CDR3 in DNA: TGTGCCAGCAGCTTGGTTGGGGACAACTACGAGCAGTACTTC. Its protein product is CASSLVGDNYEQYF.